Listed below are T cell receptor beta chains from one sample, sequenced in a study of shared clonotypes between healthy human individuals. Measured with immunoSEQ multiplex PCR; TCRdb has only the in-frame clones, and not every one. Of about 480,000 clones in the sample, over 75% were seen once. Input material: PBMCs. These receptors came from a woman between 40 and 55 years old in good health. Some clones in this sample may be carry-over from other donors' samples. The CDR3 runs from the conserved cysteine through the conserved F or W.

V: TRBV9
CDR3: CASSASSGRYEQFF

V: TRBV28
CDR3: CASSIETDPTRYEQYF

V: TRBV7-6
CDR3: CASSQGRGDYGYTF

V: TRBV4-2
CDR3: CASSQRARGSGPQHF

V: TRBV2
CDR3: CASSPRDRVYYGYTF

V: TRBV7-9
CDR3: CASSLEGGAWQPQHF

V: TRBV5-1
CDR3: CASSLEGQGQEKLFF

V: TRBV29-1
CDR3: CTLPLGYTF

V: TRBV6-6
CDR3: CASSYVGSTEAFF

V: TRBV7-7
CDR3: CASSFWTSRADTQYF

V: TRBV9
CDR3: CASSVQVGGQETQYF

V: TRBV28
CDR3: CASSLPTGTFEAFF

V: TRBV18
CDR3: CASSPSGLAKNIQYF

V: TRBV19
CDR3: CASSLTNTDTQYF

V: TRBV6-1
CDR3: CASRETKGWPQHF

V: TRBV19
CDR3: CATEGGVGETQYF

V: TRBV25-1
CDR3: CASSELGRGTGYEQYF

V: TRBV4-1
CDR3: CASSQVFSGTDTQYF

V: TRBV10-2
CDR3: CASSEGLAGYNEQFF

V: TRBV7-9
CDR3: CASSLAAIGYGYTF

V: TRBV2
CDR3: CASSEWGSSGNTIYF

V: TRBV6-6
CDR3: CATVAGPFNYGYTF

V: TRBV5-1
CDR3: CASSPGTSGREQFF

V: TRBV19
CDR3: CASSPIYTGELFF

V: TRBV28
CDR3: CATGRRNTGELFF

V: TRBV7-9
CDR3: CASSLTAHSLGNEQFF